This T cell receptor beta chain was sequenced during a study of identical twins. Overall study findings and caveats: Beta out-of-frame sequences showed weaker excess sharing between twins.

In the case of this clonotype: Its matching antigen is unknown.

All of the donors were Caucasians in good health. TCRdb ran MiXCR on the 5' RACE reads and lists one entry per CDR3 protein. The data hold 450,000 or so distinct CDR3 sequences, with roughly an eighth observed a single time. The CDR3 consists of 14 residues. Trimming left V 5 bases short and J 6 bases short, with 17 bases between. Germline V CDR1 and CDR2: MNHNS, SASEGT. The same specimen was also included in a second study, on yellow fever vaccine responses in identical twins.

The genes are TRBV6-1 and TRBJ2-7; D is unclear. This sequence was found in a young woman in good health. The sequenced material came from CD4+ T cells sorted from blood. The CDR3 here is CASSIVPVESEQYF. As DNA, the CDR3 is TGTGCCAGCAGTATCGTACCGGTTGAATCCGAGCAGTACTTC.